The entry that follows covers one T cell receptor beta chain sequence. The antigen is not known. The data are from a study of T cell responses to AZD1222 COVID-19 vaccine. Study-level background: Pooled in the analysis were second doses at about 4 or about 12 weeks.

General study findings and limits: Most donors were white British and more were female, and clonal diversity was possibly underestimated.

The repertoire was sequenced with immunoSEQ multiplex PCR; TCRdb's copy has only in-frame clones and lacks some. The profile covers 100,000 or so clones, with approximately 87% appearing a single time and about 3.3% taken by the ten largest. This TCR derives from an adult in good health. Sequencing used peripheral blood, obtained on day 0 of AZD1222 vaccination.

The chain's CDR3 is CASSPGGSTDTQYF. The CDR3 bases are TGTGCCAGCAGTCCCGGGGGAAGCACAGATACGCAGTATTTT. The chain has TRBV5-4 and TRBJ2-3; perhaps TRBD2 as D (6 bases). The ends were cut back, 5 bases at V and 0 bases at J, with 10 bases in the middle. Per the germline V gene, CDR1 is SGHNT and CDR2 is YYREEE (reference sequence). The CDR3 covers 14 residues.